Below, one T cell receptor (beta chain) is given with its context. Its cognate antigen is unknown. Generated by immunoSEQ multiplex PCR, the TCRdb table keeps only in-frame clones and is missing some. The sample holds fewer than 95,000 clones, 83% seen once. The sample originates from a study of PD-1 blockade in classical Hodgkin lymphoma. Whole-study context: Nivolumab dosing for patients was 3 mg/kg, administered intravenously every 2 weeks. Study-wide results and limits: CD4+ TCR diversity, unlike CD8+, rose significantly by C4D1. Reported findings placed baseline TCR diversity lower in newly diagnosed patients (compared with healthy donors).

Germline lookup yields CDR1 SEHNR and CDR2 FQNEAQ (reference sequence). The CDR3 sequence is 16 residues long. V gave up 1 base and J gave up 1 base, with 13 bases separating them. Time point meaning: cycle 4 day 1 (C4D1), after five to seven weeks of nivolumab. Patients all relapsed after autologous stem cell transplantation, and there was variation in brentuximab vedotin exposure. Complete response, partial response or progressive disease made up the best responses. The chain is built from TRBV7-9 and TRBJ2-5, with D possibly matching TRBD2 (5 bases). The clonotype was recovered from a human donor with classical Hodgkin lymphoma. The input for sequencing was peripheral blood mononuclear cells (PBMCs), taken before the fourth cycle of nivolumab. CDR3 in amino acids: CASSLVIGIPQETQYF. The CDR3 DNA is TGTGCCAGCAGCTTAGTGATCGGGATCCCCCAAGAGACCCAGTACTTC.